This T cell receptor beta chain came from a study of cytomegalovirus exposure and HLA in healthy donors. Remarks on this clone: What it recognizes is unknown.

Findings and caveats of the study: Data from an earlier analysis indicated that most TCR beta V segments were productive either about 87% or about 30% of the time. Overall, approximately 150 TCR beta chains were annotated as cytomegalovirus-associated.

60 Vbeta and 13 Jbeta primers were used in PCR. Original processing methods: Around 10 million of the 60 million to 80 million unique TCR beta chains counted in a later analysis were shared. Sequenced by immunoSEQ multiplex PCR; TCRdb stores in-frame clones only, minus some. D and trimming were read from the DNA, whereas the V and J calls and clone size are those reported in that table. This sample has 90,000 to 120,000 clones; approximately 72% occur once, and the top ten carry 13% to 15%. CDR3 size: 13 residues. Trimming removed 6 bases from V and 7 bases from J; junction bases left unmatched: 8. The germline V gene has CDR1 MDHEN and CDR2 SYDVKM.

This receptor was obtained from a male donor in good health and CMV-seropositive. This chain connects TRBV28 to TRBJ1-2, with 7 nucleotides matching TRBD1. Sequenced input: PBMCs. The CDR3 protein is CASSYTGAGGYTF. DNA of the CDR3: TGTGCCAGCAGCTATACAGGGGCGGGTGGCTACACCTTC.